The table lists the clone carrying this TCR beta chain with a few counts. Antigen specificity is unknown. The data were obtained in a study of T cells in Graves' hyperthyroidism and ophthalmopathy. General study findings and limits: Ophthalmopathy was distinguished from stable hyperthyroidism by 13 V-J signatures. Appearing also in blood were most of the thyroid clonotypes expanded above 0.001.

TCR beta CDR3 regions were amplified from RNA transcripts. The HTBI primer set drove a first-round RT-PCR of the TCR CDR3. MiXCR was run by TCRdb on the multiplex PCR reads, yielding one entry per CDR3 protein. The data show about 340,000 distinct CDR3 sequences, 18% seen once. In making diagnoses, clinical symptoms, serum thyroxine and TRAb, thyroid ultrasound and orbital computed tomography were all used. The authors obtained PBMCs from around 11 ml of fresh peripheral blood. This CDR3 is 18 amino acids long. Germline CDR1 reads MGHRA; CDR2 reads YSYEKL. Between the trimmed V and J ends, which lost 5 bases and 0 bases, there was a span of 20 bases.

Sequenced input: blood. The chain joins TRBV4-1 to TRBJ1-3, with D tentatively TRBD1 (5 bases). This TCR was recovered from a woman in her forties or fifties with Graves' hyperthyroidism. This chain's CDR3 is CASSIRGRQKYSGNTIYF. CDR3 in DNA: TGCGCCAGCAGCATCCGGGGGAGGCAAAAGTACTCTGGAAACACCATATATTTT.